The 5 T cell receptor beta chains below come from one sample, sequenced in a study of cytomegalovirus exposure and HLA in healthy donors. Amplification used 60 Vbeta primers and 13 Jbeta primers. The method was immunoSEQ multiplex PCR; TCRdb's version includes in-frame clones alone and lacks a portion of them. The sample contains more than 95,000 clones, around 82% of which appear only once. Sequenced input: PBMCs. The receptors derive from a woman aged 40 to 55 in good health and CMV-seropositive.

The rearrangement joins TRBV19 to TRBJ1-2; the D gene is possibly TRBD1 (5 bases). In germline, CDR1 is LNHDA, CDR2 SQIVND (reference sequence). CDR3 length: 16 residues. The germline V and J ends were trimmed by 5 bases and 4 bases, with 20 bases remaining between them. The CDR3 DNA sequence: TGTGCCAGTAGTCCGAGGGAGCTCGGGGGTGTCTATGGCTACACCTTC. It encodes CASSPRELGGVYGYTF.

As concerns this clone: No DNA is shown, since the ends of the CDR3 on it are uncertain; the CDR3 is the one TCRdb lists. The V gene is TRBV5-6, the J gene TRBJ2-6; TRBD1 is the table's D call and was not checked against the DNA. CDR1 is SGHDT, CDR2 YYEEEE, per germline. Including both end residues, the CDR3 is 11 amino acids long. CDR3: CASSVGQGTSF.

This CDR3 is CATTETGGNTIYF. The CDR3 nucleotides read TGTGCCACCACGGAGACAGGGGGAAACACCATATATTTT. V and J are TRBV7-8 and TRBJ1-3, with 7 bases fitting TRBD1. The CDR3 spans 13 residues. Per the germline V gene, CDR1 is SGHVS and CDR2 is FQNEAQ. The trim removed 10 bases at V and 4 bases at J, leaving 7 bases unmatched.

This chain uses TRBV11-2 with TRBJ1-4; weak D call: TRBD1 (6 bases). Trimming took 4 bases from V and 4 from J, leaving 13 bases between them. This CDR3 has 15 residues. Germline CDR1 and CDR2: SGHAT and FQNNGV. CDR3 region: CASSSRQDLNEKLFF. CDR3 nucleotides: TGTGCCAGCAGCTCCCGACAGGACCTTAATGAAAAACTGTTTTTT.

This clone was detected only a few times. V usage is TRBV2 and J usage is TRBJ2-7, with 11 bases lining up with TRBD2. CDR3 length: 15 amino acids. J lost 5 bases, V lost 3 bases, and 6 bases had no gene match. Per the germline V gene, CDR1 is SNHLY and CDR2 is FYNNEI. The CDR3 region is CASSDRLAGSDEQYF. The DNA for the CDR3 is TGTGCCAGCAGTGACCGACTAGCGGGGAGCGACGAGCAGTACTTC.